This record looks at one TCR beta chain sequence and its context. This sample is part of a study of OX40 agonist ivuxolimab in advanced cancers. Study-level background: The study enrolled dose-escalation patients with hepatocellular carcinoma, melanoma, renal cell or head and neck cancer.

This CDR3 has 16 amino acids. The V gene lost 5 bases and the J gene lost 3 bases, with 19 bases spanning the gap. Germline V gene lookup returns CDR1 ENHRY and CDR2 SYGVKD. Repertoires were generated with immunoSEQ multiplex PCR, while TCRdb's copy carries only in-frame clones and drops some. This sample carries 70,000 to 80,000 clones, over 75% of them seen once, and the ten largest clones take over 0.75%. The sequenced sample was CD4+ or CD8+ T cells sorted from blood, obtained in a trial of the OX40 agonist ivuxolimab. This TCR was sampled from an adult with an advanced solid tumor such as melanoma, head and neck, liver or kidney cancer. J is TRBJ2-5 and V is TRBV10-3; tentative D call: TRBD2 (7 bases). The CDR3: CAISKGGSGNKETQYF. CDR3 nucleotides: TGTGCCATCAGTAAGGGGGGGAGCGGGAATAAAGAGACCCAGTACTTC.